These 12 T cell receptor beta chains were sequenced from one sample in a study of PD-L1 blockade in urothelial cancer. Time point: pretreatment peripheral blood. This table comes from immunoSEQ multiplex PCR, and its TCRdb copy is limited to in-frame clones, with some not included. The repertoire holds more than 90,000 clones, about nine tenths seen once, with 1.5% to 2% in the top ten. Source: PBMCs, taken around atezolizumab (anti-PD-L1) treatment. These receptors were obtained from a man aged 55 to 70 with urothelial cancer.

This clone was counted a few times. The chain joins TRBV15 to TRBJ1-1, with 7 nucleotides matching TRBD1. The CDR3 runs 13 residues. V gave up 1 base and J gave up 11 bases; unmatched junction bases: 7. Germline CDR1 reads LNHNV; CDR2 reads YYDKDF (reference sequence). The DNA of the CDR3 is TGTGCCACCAGCAGAGGAAGGGACAGCAGGGCTTTCTTT. It specifies CATSRGRDSRAFF.

The genes are TRBV6-1 and TRBJ1-5; no firm D call. Germline CDR1 MNHNS, CDR2 SASEGT. Trimming pared 7 bases from V and 7 bases from J, leaving 17 bases between. This CDR3 is built from 14 residues. The CDR3 reads CASTEAGNGQPQHF. The CDR3 DNA sequence: TGTGCCAGCACAGAGGCGGGGAATGGGCAGCCCCAGCATTTT.

The chain couples TRBV5-8 to TRBJ2-1, with 10 bases lining up with TRBD2. Losses at the gene ends were 0 bases for V and 15 bases for J; bases not matched to a gene: 6. Germline CDR1 reads SGHTS; CDR2 reads YDEGEE. The CDR3 has 13 residues. The CDR3 sequence: CASSLESGRAMFF. The DNA for the CDR3 is TGTGCCAGCAGCTTGGAAAGCGGGAGGGCCATGTTCTTC.

This chain joins TRBV5-1 and TRBJ2-1, with unresolved D. This CDR3 comprises 18 residues. CDR1 SGHRS and CDR2 YFSETQ come from the germline V gene. V was clipped by 4 bases and J by 0 bases, with 20 bases between them. CDR3: CASSPRPSDIGSYNEQFF. CDR3 DNA sequence: TGCGCCAGCAGCCCGCGTCCGTCAGACATCGGCTCCTACAATGAGCAGTTCTTC. Combining the CDR3 with reference TRBV5-1 and TRBJ2-1 gives the whole variable domain KAGVTQTPRYLIKTRGQQVTLSCSPISGHRSVSWYQQTPGQGLQFLFEYFSETQRNKGNFPGRFSGRQFSNSRSEMNVSTLELGDSALYLCASSPRPSDIGSYNEQFFGPGTRLTVL.

The chain combines TRBV5-5 with TRBJ1-2; no firm D call. V lost 0 bases to trimming and J lost 2 bases, with 23 bases between them. The CDR3 runs to 19 residues. Germline V gene sequence: CDR1 SGHKS, CDR2 YYEKEE (reference sequence). As DNA, the CDR3 is TGTGCCAGCAGCTTGGAATGGGAGGGTAACACAGTATCGAACTATGGCTACACCTTC. Amino acids: CASSLEWEGNTVSNYGYTF.

In this sample, this clone turned up a few times. This sequence joins TRBV28 and TRBJ2-1; 8 nucleotides align to TRBD1. Germline V gene sequence: CDR1 MDHEN, CDR2 SYDVKM. After removal of 1 base from V and 5 bases from J, the junction contained 7 bases not matched to a gene. The CDR3 runs 16 residues. CDR3 nucleotide sequence: TGTGCCAGCAGTTTATCTCGGGACAGGATCAACAATGAGCAGTTCTTC. It yields the protein CASSLSRDRINNEQFF.

This sequence joins TRBV7-2 and TRBJ2-7; maybe TRBD1 (5 bases). Trimming cost V 1 base and J 5 bases, with 9 bases left between them. There are 13 residues in the CDR3. Germline assignment: CDR1 SGHTA and CDR2 FQGNSA. CDR3 DNA sequence: TGTGCCAGCAGCTTAGGGGGCTTGGACGAGCAGTACTTC. It specifies CASSLGGLDEQYF.

Note on this clone: At one end, the junction sequence differs from germline, possibly due to a read error. This chain connects TRBV6-1 to TRBJ1-3; TRBD1 aligns across 7 bases. Germline CDR1 MNHNS, CDR2 SASEGT. CDR3 length: 15 amino acids. CDR3 DNA sequence: TGTGCCAGCAGAGAAGCCGGGACAGTAGGATACACCATATATTTT. It yields the protein CASREAGTVGYTIYF.

The chain employs TRBV29-1 and TRBJ2-5, with D uncertain. This CDR3 contains 11 residues. The germline CDR1 and CDR2 sequences are SQVTM and ANQGSEA. Trimming stripped 7 bases from V and 5 bases from J, with 11 bases between. The CDR3 sequence is CSARLGETQYF. The DNA for the CDR3 is TGCAGCGCGAGACTTGGGGAGACCCAGTACTTC.

The chain combines TRBV6-5 with TRBJ1-3; D is undetermined. The CDR3 length is 14 residues. V lost 2 bases, J lost 1 base, and 6 bases lay in between. Germline CDR1 reads MNHEY; CDR2 reads SVGAGI. Here the CDR3 reads CASSYRESGNTIYF. The CDR3 DNA is TGTGCCAGCAGTTACAGGGAGTCTGGAAACACCATATATTTT.

The gene calls are TRBV18 and TRBJ2-2, with D possibly matching TRBD2 (5 bases). This CDR3 spans 14 amino acids. Per the germline V gene, CDR1 is KGHSH and CDR2 is LQKENI. Trimming removed 5 bases at V and 3 bases at J, with 10 bases between. The CDR3 loop is CASSSDGDTGELFF. CDR3 in DNA: TGTGCCAGCTCATCCGACGGGGACACCGGGGAGCTGTTTTTT.

The gene calls are TRBV13 and TRBJ2-7, with D possibly being TRBD2 (7 bases). The V end lost 5 bases, the J end lost 2 bases, and 16 bases lay between the germline ends. Germline lookup yields CDR1 PRHDT and CDR2 FYEKMQ (reference sequence). The CDR3 loop spans 15 amino acids. CDR3 sequence reads: CASSHRRGGPYEQYF. The CDR3 DNA reads TGTGCCAGCAGCCACAGGAGGGGGGGCCCCTACGAGCAGTACTTC.